This TCR beta chain comes out of a study of T-cell reconstitution after alpha-beta-depleted transplantation in children. Findings and limits, study-wide: The high TCRbeta diversity at day 60 in some patients came from surviving recipient T cells and thymic progenitors. One year post-transplant, T-cell counts and diversity were largely derived from T cells produced anew. Several hundred rapidly expanded clones from non-depleted graft cells reportedly supplied alpha-beta T cells about two months post-transplant.

Unique molecular identifiers were built into the TCRbeta library. Each CDR3 protein is one row after TCRdb ran MiXCR on the PCR reads. The data contain just under 350,000 distinct CDR3 sequences, roughly 16% of them singletons. This clonotype was recorded at least ten times. The antigen remains undetermined. With 4 bases removed from V and 4 bases from J, the gap between germline ends came to 14 bases. The CDR3 length is 15 residues. J is TRBJ2-1 and V is TRBV12-3 or TRBV12-4, with D hard to call. Sequencing used PBMCs, mostly from graft donor cells, obtained 360 days after TCRalphabeta/CD19-depleted stem cell transplant. The source of this sequence is a male patient aged 2-10 years who had a stem cell transplant for acute lymphoblastic leukemia, so the T cells may come from the graft donor. The CDR3 spells CASSYVSIVYNEQFF. DNA of the CDR3: TGTGCCAGCAGTTACGTATCTATCGTTTACAATGAGCAGTTCTTC.